Listed here are 5 T cell receptor beta chains from one sample, sequenced in a study of OX40 agonist ivuxolimab in advanced cancers. Generated by immunoSEQ multiplex PCR, the TCRdb table keeps only in-frame clones and is missing some. The sample has about 55,000 clones; more than 70% are singletons. This specimen was CD4+ or CD8+ T cells sorted from blood, taken in a trial of the OX40 agonist ivuxolimab. These TCRs come from an adult with an advanced solid tumor such as melanoma, head and neck, liver or kidney cancer.

The chain recombines TRBV2 with TRBJ2-3; 9 bases align to TRBD1. Trimming took 3 bases from V and 8 from J; bases not matched to a gene: 9. The CDR3 length is 15 residues. The germline gives CDR1 SNHLY, CDR2 FYNNEI. CDR3 DNA: TGTGCCAGCAGTGAGCGGGACAGGGCAAAGGGTACGCAGTATTTT. Translating gives CASSERDRAKGTQYF.

The chain recombines TRBV28 with TRBJ2-5; a weak D match, TRBD2 (5 bases). The CDR3 totals 13 residues. Germline V lookup: CDR1 MDHEN, CDR2 SYDVKM. V shed 7 bases and J shed 7 bases, with 16 bases lying between them. The CDR3 region has the DNA TGTGCCAGCATGGGAGAACCTTTGGCGACCCAGTACTTC. Its translation: CASMGEPLATQYF.

The rearrangement uses TRBV4-1 and TRBJ2-7; no definite D call. Trimming left V 1 base short and J 4 bases short, with 8 bases between. Germline values: CDR1 MGHRA, CDR2 YSYEKL. This CDR3 region has 13 residues. CDR3 loop: CASSQASYYEQYF. CDR3 coding DNA: TGCGCCAGCAGCCAAGCCAGTTATTACGAGCAGTACTTC.

Points on this clone: Other DNA variants within this sample encode the same CDR3. CDR3 protein: CAISEGSANVLTF. In DNA, the CDR3 is TGTGCCATCAGTGAGGGGTCGGCCAACGTCCTGACTTTC. The J gene is TRBJ2-6, the V gene TRBV10-3; D is uncertain. Germline V gene data show CDR1 as ENHRY and CDR2 as SYGVKD. The CDR3 sequence is 13 residues long. The V end was cut by 2 bases, the J end by 6 bases, with 5 bases between.

This chain joins TRBV15 and TRBJ1-5; unclear D gene. Deletions cut 3 bases from V and 0 bases from J, with 9 bases between. The CDR3 has 15 residues. Germline-derived CDR1 and CDR2 are LNHNV and YYDKDF (reference sequence). CDR3 in amino acids: CATSRLQVSNQPQHF. In DNA, the CDR3 is TGTGCCACCAGCAGGCTTCAGGTTAGCAATCAGCCCCAGCATTTT.